Listed here is a single T cell receptor (beta chain). This specimen comes from a study of blood T cell repertoires in COVID-19. The study recruited people aged roughly 18 to 89 years across around 23 US areas. Participant-reported clinical history was the basis for cohort assignment. Trimming removed 1 base at V and 7 bases at J, with 11 bases between. The CDR3 totals 14 residues. CDR1 and CDR2 from the germline V gene are MGHRA and YSYEKL. Using immunoSEQ multiplex PCR, the repertoire was profiled, and TCRdb retains in-frame clones only, with some absent. The sample comprises a few hundred thousand clones, 80% to 90% of which are singletons, and 3.5% to 5% rests with the top ten.

The sequencing input was PBMCs or T cells enriched from blood (not recorded which). The receptor's source is a young man with acute COVID-19. The chain carries TRBV4-1 and TRBJ1-5; D not certain. The CDR3 nucleotides read TGCGCCAGCAGCCAAGGAGGGCCAGAGCAGCCCCAGCATTTT. This translates into CASSQGGPEQPQHF.